One sample yielded the 5 T cell receptor beta chains listed below, sequenced in a study of immune characterization of retroperitoneal liposarcoma. TCRdb ran MiXCR on the PCR reads and lists one entry per CDR3 protein. The data contain approximately 11,000 distinct CDR3 sequences, roughly a quarter of them singletons. The source material was tumor tissue. These receptor sequences come from a female donor with retroperitoneal liposarcoma.

The genes are TRBV6-5 and TRBJ2-1; 8 bases fit TRBD1. The DNA end favors TRBJ2-7, so the J call may be wrong. The CDR3 extends over 16 amino acids. CDR1 is MNHEY, CDR2 SVGAGI, per germline. CDR3 residues: CASSYSRSQGGSEQYF. In DNA form, the CDR3 reads TGTGCCAGCAGTTACTCGAGGTCACAGGGGGGAAGCGAGCAGTACTTC.

This clonotype was counted many times. The conserved final phenylalanine or tryptophan is absent from the CDR3, which likely points to a read error. The rearrangement joins TRBV27 to TRBJ2-7; D is possibly TRBD2 (5 bases). This CDR3 spans 13 amino acids. V was trimmed by 3 bases and J by 1 base, leaving 7 bases between them. CDR1 is MNHEY, CDR2 SMNVEV, per germline (reference sequence). The CDR3 bases are TGTGCCAGCAGTTTTAGCGTATCCTACGAGCAGTACTTA. Its translation: CASSFSVSYEQYL.

This clonotype was seen repeatedly, ten times or more. In DNA form, the CDR3 reads TGTGCCAGCAGTTTGAGCCGGGACCGAGCTAACTATGGCTACACCTTC. It encodes CASSLSRDRANYGYTF. This chain joins TRBV27 and TRBJ1-2; possible D gene TRBD1, 5 bases. The germline V and J ends were trimmed by 3 bases and 0 bases, with 14 bases remaining between them. The germline CDR1 and CDR2 sequences are MNHEY and SMNVEV (reference sequence). This CDR3 spans 16 amino acids.

The rearrangement links TRBV7-2 to TRBJ2-5; no definite D call. The J call may be wrong; the DNA end is better matched by TRBJ2-1. Germline V gives CDR1 SGHTA, CDR2 FQGNSA. CDR3 length equals 13 residues. CDR3 sequence (DNA): TGTGCCAGCAGCTTCGAAGTACAAGAGACCCAGTTCTTC. This codes for CASSFEVQETQFF.

At least ten counts were recorded for this clonotype. This chain links TRBV12-3 or TRBV12-4 with TRBJ2-1; 9 nucleotides line up with TRBD2. The end of the DNA aligns better with TRBJ2-7, so the J call may be wrong. This CDR3 is 17 amino acids long. The CDR3: CASSLSGWTSVYNEQYF. The CDR3, as DNA: TGTGCCAGCAGCCTTAGTGGCTGGACTAGCGTATACAATGAGCAGTACTTC.